This is a list of T cell receptor beta chains from one sample in a study of T cell repertoires in cytomegalovirus infection. One entry per CDR3 protein, called by TCRdb with MiXCR from the reads. Among a few hundred thousand distinct CDR3 sequences, over 15% were seen once, and the ten largest hold around half. Sequenced material: CD8+ T cells from PBMCs. The receptors were gathered from a human donor in good health (CMV status not recorded). Some clones in this sample may be carry-over from other donors' samples. Each CDR3 is given without its conserved first and last residue.

v_call	cdr3_length	j_call	cdr3_aa
TRBV11-2	13	TRBJ2-3	ASSIGPAWPDTQY
TRBV11-2	13	TRBJ1-1	ASSLLGGLDTEAF
TRBV7-9	10	TRBJ1-1	ASSPRGLEAF
TRBV15	11	TRBJ2-1	ATSKDRHNEQF
TRBV7-8	13	TRBJ1-2	ASSLRQGMDYGYT
TRBV28	13	TRBJ1-2	ASSLEGASWDGYT
TRBV4-1	13	TRBJ2-1	ASSLSAEGYNEQF
TRBV25-1	12	TRBJ1-2	ASSEYFGFGGYT
TRBV6-1	12	TRBJ1-6	ASKGGQDNSPLH
TRBV5-6	14	TRBJ2-3	ASSEYNRGGTDTQY
TRBV18	13	TRBJ2-3	ASSPYSGRTDTQY
TRBV11-2	14	TRBJ2-4	ASSLELEATKNIQY
TRBV28	14	TRBJ2-1	ASSLTGGSSYNEQF
TRBV7-9	15	TRBJ1-1	ASSLPRQGPENTEAF
TRBV7-6	12	TRBJ2-7	ASSETGHTYEQY
TRBV18	16	TRBJ2-2	ASSPGRPGQGYTGELF
TRBV7-2	13	TRBJ1-1	ASSLRTGINTEAF
TRBV6-2/TRBV6-3	12	TRBJ2-3	ASSPRWVTDTQY
TRBV7-2	13	TRBJ2-1	ASSLVSEIHNEQF
TRBV27	13	TRBJ2-7	ASSLSVTGTSKQY
TRBV7-9	14	TRBJ2-3	ASSPPGEGRTDTQY
TRBV12-5	12	TRBJ1-1	ASEPSTANTEAF
TRBV25-1	11	TRBJ1-2	ASSVGTGHGYT
TRBV7-2	11	TRBJ1-1	ASSLLSGTEAF
TRBV14	11	TRBJ2-7	ASSQERVAEQY
TRBV7-8	12	TRBJ2-7	ASSLLQGSSEQY
TRBV4-1	14	TRBJ1-6	ASSRHLQRPNSPLH
TRBV10-3	11	TRBJ2-7	AISGTGFDEQY
TRBV6-2/TRBV6-3	13	TRBJ2-7	ASSLATRSPYEQY
TRBV4-1	14	TRBJ2-7	ASSPPAGESSYEQY